These 23 T cell receptor beta chains originate from one sample sequenced in a study of blood T cell repertoires in COVID-19. TCRdb's copy holds only in-frame clones and misses some; the assay was immunoSEQ multiplex PCR. The sample lists about 250,000 clones; 75% to 90% were seen once. The sequenced sample was PBMCs or T cells enriched from blood (not recorded which). Source of these receptors: a woman younger than 30 who had recovered from COVID-19.

The chain carries TRBV4-2 and TRBJ1-2, with D tentatively TRBD1 (6 bases). Trimming removed 2 bases from V and 2 bases from J, with 12 bases in between. This CDR3 has 15 residues. Germline V gene data show CDR1 as LGHNA and CDR2 as YNFKEQ. Written as DNA, the CDR3 is TGTGCCAGCAGCCAACCCTCCCAGGGGAACTATGGCTACACCTTC. Its translation is CASSQPSQGNYGYTF.

CDR3 in DNA: TGTGCCAGCGGCGCAGGAACTGGAAACACCATATATTTT. Residues: CASGAGTGNTIYF. This chain connects TRBV6-5 to TRBJ1-3; D remains unclear. The CDR3 runs 13 residues. Trimming stripped 8 bases from V and 2 bases from J, with 10 bases between. Germline V CDR1 and CDR2: MNHEY, SVGAGI.

The chain links TRBV5-4 to TRBJ1-1, with D possibly being TRBD1 (5 bases). Germline V lookup: CDR1 SGHNT, CDR2 YYREEE (reference sequence). The CDR3 contains 15 residues. Trimming removed 1 base from V and 2 bases from J, with 12 bases in between. CDR3: CASSLWAGTNTEAFF. CDR3 DNA: TGTGCCAGCAGCTTGTGGGCAGGGACTAACACTGAAGCTTTCTTT.

This rearrangement joins TRBV5-1 to TRBJ1-1; D unclear. The CDR3 has 14 residues. Germline V gives CDR1 SGHRS, CDR2 YFSETQ. V gave up 2 bases and J gave up 3 bases, with 11 bases separating them. CDR3 bases: TGCGCCAGCAGCTTACGAGGGTTGGACACTGAAGCTTTCTTT. Its translation: CASSLRGLDTEAFF.

The CDR3 loop reads CASSLYGGGADEQYF. CDR3 DNA sequence: TGTGCCAGCAGCTTATACGGCGGGGGGGCGGACGAGCAGTACTTC. The rearrangement links TRBV7-2 to TRBJ2-7; TRBD2 matches at 9 bases. Trimming removed 2 bases from V and 5 bases from J; junction bases left unmatched: 7. The germline CDR1 and CDR2 sequences are SGHTA and FQGNSA. CDR3 length equals 15 residues.

The gene calls are TRBV9 and TRBJ2-3, with D tentatively TRBD1 (6 bases). V lost 4 bases, J lost 4 bases, and 13 bases lay in between. The CDR3 sequence is 14 residues long. Germline lookup yields CDR1 SGDLS and CDR2 YYNGEE. CDR3 residues: CASSSAPGADTQYF. The CDR3 DNA reads TGTGCCAGCAGCTCCGCCCCAGGGGCAGATACGCAGTATTTT.

This chain links TRBV15 with TRBJ1-3, with no clear D. This CDR3 comprises 13 residues. Trimming took off 7 bases at V and 7 bases at J, with 14 bases between the two ends. Germline assignment: CDR1 LNHNV and CDR2 YYDKDF (reference sequence). The CDR3: CATTSRIGNTIYF. Written as DNA, the CDR3 is TGTGCCACCACTTCCCGAATCGGGAACACCATATATTTT.

This clone turned up a few times. The gene calls are TRBV18 and TRBJ1-2, with 10 nucleotides matching TRBD1. Germline V gene lookup returns CDR1 KGHSH and CDR2 LQKENI. J gave up 4 bases and V 4 bases, and 6 bases lay outside the gene matches. This CDR3 is built from 15 residues. CDR3 DNA: TGTGCCAGCTCACTTGACAGGGGGCGAGGCTATGGCTACACCTTC. Its translation is CASSLDRGRGYGYTF.

The chain joins TRBV23-1 to TRBJ1-5; 7 bases map to TRBD1. TRBV23-1 counts as an open reading frame of uncertain function. V gave up 3 bases and J gave up 4 bases; unmatched junction bases: 3. This CDR3 has 14 amino acids. The CDR3, as DNA: TGCGCCAGCAGTCACTCGACAGGGAATCAGCCCCAGCATTTT. This encodes CASSHSTGNQPQHF.

The rearrangement joins TRBV5-1 to TRBJ1-5; 7 nucleotides line up with TRBD1. The CDR3 sequence is 15 residues long. In germline, CDR1 is SGHRS, CDR2 YFSETQ. V shed 3 bases, J shed 4 bases, and the junction held 7 bases outside the gene matches. The CDR3 DNA sequence: TGCGCCAGCAGCTACACAGGGGACCCTAATCAGCCCCAGCATTTT. Protein sequence: CASSYTGDPNQPQHF.

This chain uses TRBV19 with TRBJ2-5, with 8 positions matching TRBD2. Trimming cost V 4 bases and J 5 bases; bases outside gene matches: 6. Germline CDR1 is LNHDA and CDR2 is SQIVND (reference sequence). The CDR3 has 14 amino acids. CDR3 DNA sequence: TGTGCCAGTAGTACACTAGCGGCGGGGGAGACCCAGTACTTC. Translating it yields CASSTLAAGETQYF.

The chain uses TRBV5-4 and TRBJ1-2; 8 bases fit TRBD1. Germline values: CDR1 SGHNT, CDR2 YYREEE (reference sequence). The CDR3 loop spans 15 amino acids. The trim removed 0 bases at V and 7 bases at J, leaving 8 bases unmatched. The DNA of the CDR3 is TGTGCCAGCAGCTTGGAGGACAGGGAAGTTGGTGGCTACACCTTC. It specifies CASSLEDREVGGYTF. The whole variable domain, remainder taken from reference TRBV5-4 and TRBJ1-2, is ETGVTQSPTHLIKTRGQQVTLRCSSQSGHNTVSWYQQALGQGPQFIFQYYREEENGRGNFPPRFSGLQFPNYSSELNVNALELDDSALYLCASSLEDREVGGYTFGSGTRLTVV.

This clone occurred a few times. DNA of the CDR3: TGTGCCAGCAGCCAAGATCGAGGCGAAACCATATATTTT. It encodes CASSQDRGETIYF. V and J are TRBV3-1 (or the pseudogene TRBV3-2) and TRBJ1-3; no definite D call. Looked up from germline, CDR1 is LGHDT and CDR2 is YNNKEL (reference sequence). CDR3 length: 13 residues. V was clipped by 0 bases and J by 10 bases, with 10 bases between them.

This clone was detected only a few times. The chain couples TRBV5-1 to TRBJ2-7, with TRBD2 identical over 12 bases. The CDR3 runs 17 residues. Germline lookup yields CDR1 SGHRS and CDR2 YFSETQ. The V and J ends lost 3 bases and 0 bases, in that order; junction bases with no gene match: 7. The CDR3 is CASSYGLAGKSSYEQYF. CDR3 sequence (DNA): TGCGCCAGCAGCTACGGACTAGCGGGGAAAAGCTCCTACGAGCAGTACTTC.

This chain joins TRBV7-9 and TRBJ1-4; the D is unclear. Germline assignment: CDR1 SEHNR and CDR2 FQNEAQ (reference sequence). The V gene lost 5 bases and the J gene lost 0 bases, with 10 bases spanning the gap. This CDR3 spans 15 amino acids. Here the CDR3 reads CASSPQFATNEKLFF. The DNA for the CDR3 is TGTGCCAGCAGCCCCCAGTTTGCAACTAATGAAAAACTGTTTTTT.

This chain connects TRBV7-8 to TRBJ1-5, with D hard to call. V lost 2 bases and J lost 3, with 5 bases in between. CDR1 and CDR2 from the germline V gene are SGHVS and FQNEAQ. The length of the CDR3 is 13 residues. The DNA of the CDR3 is TGTGCCAGCAGCTTACCCAACAATCAGCCCCAGCATTTT. This translates into CASSLPNNQPQHF.

The J gene is TRBJ2-7, the V gene TRBV3-1 (or the pseudogene TRBV3-2), with D possibly matching TRBD1 (6 bases). The V gene's germline CDR1 is LGHDT and CDR2 YNNKEL (reference sequence). CDR3 length equals 14 residues. The V gene lost 4 bases and the J gene lost 1 base, with 11 bases spanning the gap. As DNA, the CDR3 is TGTGCCAGCAGCCTAACAGGGATATCCTACGAGCAGTACTTC. Protein sequence: CASSLTGISYEQYF.

The chain recombines TRBV9 with TRBJ1-5; D possibly corresponds to TRBD1 (5 bases). Germline V CDR1 and CDR2: SGDLS, YYNGEE. This CDR3 has 18 amino acids. CDR3 residues: CPTRVTGGGLTVSQPQHF. The CDR3 DNA reads TGTCCCACCCGCGTAACGGGGGGGGGACTCACCGTCAGTCAGCCCCAGCATTTT.

This chain uses TRBV10-2 with TRBJ1-2; D might be TRBD1 (6 bases). The CDR3 contains 13 residues. The V end lost 7 bases, the J end lost 0 bases, and 9 bases lay between the germline ends. CDR1 is WSHSY and CDR2 is SAAADI in the germline V gene. CDR3 DNA: TGCGCCAGCAAGGACAGCCCTAACTATGGCTACACCTTC. It is translated as CASKDSPNYGYTF.

This clone was seen a single time. The V and J genes are TRBV2 and TRBJ1-5, with D unclear. This CDR3 region has 14 residues. V was pared by 6 bases and J by 5 bases, with 14 bases between. Germline-derived CDR1 and CDR2 are SNHLY and FYNNEI. The CDR3 bases are TGTGCCAGCAGCGTCGGTCGAATAGATCAGCCCCAGCATTTT. Protein: CASSVGRIDQPQHF.

The count of this clone is one. The chain employs TRBV11-2 and TRBJ1-1; 7 nucleotides agree with TRBD1. The CDR3 runs 15 residues. V was pared by 4 bases and J by 5 bases, with 10 bases of the junction left unmatched. The V gene's germline CDR1 is SGHAT and CDR2 FQNNGV. CDR3 region: CASSSGQTLRTEAFF. CDR3 DNA sequence: TGTGCCAGCAGCTCGGGACAGACTCTGAGAACTGAAGCTTTCTTT.

V usage is TRBV5-1 and J usage is TRBJ2-4; 8 nucleotides match TRBD2. The germline V gene encodes CDR1 SGHRS and CDR2 YFSETQ. The CDR3 runs 15 residues. Germline trimming cut 4 bases from V and 2 bases from J; bases unmatched to any gene: 5. CDR3 residues: CASSIQRGTKNIQYF. CDR3 sequence (DNA): TGCGCCAGCAGCATTCAGCGGGGGACCAAAAACATTCAGTACTTC.

V usage is TRBV5-1 and J usage is TRBJ1-4, with unresolved D. Germline-derived CDR1 and CDR2 are SGHRS and YFSETQ. This CDR3 is built from 17 residues. Trimming pared 1 base from V and 6 bases from J, leaving 19 bases between. DNA of the CDR3: TGCGCCAGCAGCTTGAGAGGAGGACCCTTCCTGGATGAAAAACTGTTTTTT. Its translation is CASSLRGGPFLDEKLFF.